These 16 T cell receptor beta chains were sequenced from one sample in a study of CD8 T cells in ankylosing spondylitis. Whole-study findings and limits: It appeared that ankylosing spondylitis blood was characterized by a TCR beta motif of 8 or 9 highly homologous variants.

Antigen specificity for these receptors is unknown. MiXCR, run by TCRdb on the 5' RACE reads, gives a single entry per CDR3 protein. Among about 540,000 distinct CDR3 sequences listed, roughly 13% were seen once. What was sequenced was blood, either unsorted or a sorted T cell fraction (not recorded which). The receptors shown here come from a male donor with ankylosing spondylitis.

A few counts support this clonotype. The chain employs TRBV7-2 and TRBJ1-1; D unclear. Trimming took off 1 base at V and 3 bases at J, with 9 bases between the two ends. This CDR3 is 14 amino acids long. Germline V lookup: CDR1 SGHTA, CDR2 FQGNSA. In DNA form, the CDR3 reads TGTGCCAGCAGCTTAGTAGCAGAGTACACTGAAGCTTTCTTT. Translation gives CASSLVAEYTEAFF.

This clonotype was recorded many times. The rearrangement uses TRBV12-3 or TRBV12-4 and TRBJ2-1; 7 bases are shared with TRBD2. CDR3 size: 17 residues. Unmatched junction bases numbered 17, after V lost 8 bases and J lost 4 bases. The CDR3 sequence is CASAGGLVGSLYNEQFF. CDR3 coding DNA: TGTGCCAGCGCTGGAGGACTAGTTGGGAGCTTATACAATGAGCAGTTCTTC.

This clonotype has a handful of counts. The gene calls are TRBV20-1 and TRBJ2-2; TRBD1 agrees at 7 bases. Germline CDR1 DFQATT, CDR2 SNEGSKA (reference sequence). This CDR3 contains 14 residues. Trimming took 4 bases from V and 3 from J; bases not matched to a gene: 5. The CDR3 region is CSAKGAMDTGELFF. CDR3 DNA: TGCAGTGCTAAGGGGGCGATGGACACCGGGGAGCTGTTTTTT.

The table lists this clonotype with many counts. This sequence joins TRBV5-1 and TRBJ2-2, with D hard to call. Trimming left V 7 bases short and J 5 bases short, with 12 bases between. This CDR3 has 13 amino acids. From germline, CDR1 is SGHRS and CDR2 YFSETQ. The CDR3 DNA follows: TGCGCCAGCCTCGGCTACGAGACCGGGGAGCTGTTTTTT. This encodes CASLGYETGELFF.

The gene calls are TRBV2 and TRBJ1-1; 10 bases align to TRBD1. With 7 bases clipped from V and 1 base from J, the junction kept 6 bases outside the gene matches. The CDR3 totals 15 residues. CDR1 is SNHLY, CDR2 FYNNEI, per germline. The CDR3 nucleotides are TGTGCCAGCATACGACAGGGGGCTGAGAACACTGAAGCTTTCTTT. This encodes CASIRQGAENTEAFF. The whole variable domain, remainder taken from reference TRBV2 and TRBJ1-1, is EPEVTQTPSHQVTQMGQEVILRCVPISNHLYFYWYRQILGQKVEFLVSFYNNEISEKSEIFDDQFSVERPDGSNFTLKIRSTKLEDSAMYFCASIRQGAENTEAFFGQGTRLTVV.

This clonotype has more than one count but fewer than ten. The chain carries TRBV29-1 and TRBJ2-5; D gene uncertain. The V gene's germline CDR1 is SQVTM and CDR2 ANQGSEA. This CDR3 is built from 13 residues. The germline V and J ends were trimmed by 0 bases and 5 bases, with 10 bases remaining between them. This CDR3 reads CSVEDFQEETQYF. CDR3 DNA: TGCAGCGTTGAAGATTTTCAGGAGGAGACCCAGTACTTC.

V gene TRBV7-9 combines with J gene TRBJ1-1; possibly TRBD1 for D (5 bases). The CDR3 is 13 amino acids. Deletions cut 4 bases from V and 3 bases from J, with 9 bases between. Looked up from germline, CDR1 is SEHNR and CDR2 is FQNEAQ (reference sequence). The CDR3 region is CASSSDSYTEAFF. CDR3 bases: TGTGCCAGCAGCTCCGACAGTTACACTGAAGCTTTCTTT. The whole variable domain, filled in from reference TRBV7-9 and TRBJ1-1, reads DTGVSQNPRHKITKRGQNVTFRCDPISEHNRLYWYRQTLGQGPEFLTYFQNEAQLEKSRLLSDRFSAERPKGSFSTLEIQRTEQGDSAMYLCASSSDSYTEAFFGQGTRLTVV.

The table lists this clonotype with many counts. This chain joins TRBV12-3 or TRBV12-4 and TRBJ1-6, with D possibly matching TRBD1 (6 bases). V was pared by 2 bases and J by 7 bases, with 12 bases between. This CDR3 region has 15 residues. As DNA, the CDR3 is TGTGCCAGCAGTTTACGTTTACAGGGAAATTCACCCCTCCACTTT. Encoded protein: CASSLRLQGNSPLHF.

The V and J genes are TRBV6-2 or TRBV6-3 and TRBJ2-1; 8 bases map to TRBD2. Germline V gives CDR1 MNHEY, CDR2 SVGEGT. This CDR3 contains 15 residues. Trimming removed 6 bases from V and 3 bases from J; junction bases left unmatched: 7. This CDR3 reads CASRLESGSYNEQFF. The CDR3, as DNA: TGTGCCAGCAGATTAGAAAGCGGGAGCTACAATGAGCAGTTCTTC.

This chain connects TRBV20-1 to TRBJ1-1; D perhaps matches TRBD1 (5 bases). The CDR3 length is 14 residues. V was cut by 3 bases and J by 7 bases, with 18 bases left in between. Germline CDR1 is DFQATT and CDR2 is SNEGSKA (reference sequence). DNA of the CDR3: TGCAGTGCTAGGCGCAGGGAGTTGTTAGGTGAAGCTTTCTTT. As protein: CSARRRELLGEAFF.

The chain combines TRBV20-1 with TRBJ2-7; the match to TRBD2 covers 8 bases. Germline values: CDR1 DFQATT, CDR2 SNEGSKA (reference sequence). The CDR3 sequence is 14 residues long. After removal of 2 bases from V and 3 bases from J, the junction contained 6 bases not matched to a gene. The CDR3 sequence: CSARPGRAIYEQYF. CDR3 DNA: TGCAGTGCTAGACCCGGGAGGGCCATCTACGAGCAGTACTTC.

The chain uses TRBV11-3 and TRBJ1-4; tentatively, D is TRBD1 (5 bases). Germline V gene sequence: CDR1 SGHNT, CDR2 YENEEA. The CDR3 has 14 residues. Trimming removed 2 bases from V and 4 bases from J, with 8 bases in between. The CDR3 coding sequence is TGTGCCAGCAGCTTAAGCAGGGATAATGAAAAACTGTTTTTT. It codes for CASSLSRDNEKLFF.

This clonotype was seen more than once but under ten times. V is TRBV7-8 and J is TRBJ2-1; D may be TRBD1 (6 bases). Trimming removed 1 base from V and 0 bases from J, with 13 bases in between. Germline V lookup: CDR1 SGHVS, CDR2 FQNEAQ. The CDR3 loop spans 17 amino acids. CDR3 bases: TGTGCCAGCAGCTTAGGGTTCGGGACACGCTCCTACAATGAGCAGTTCTTC. Translating gives CASSLGFGTRSYNEQFF.

The gene calls are TRBV7-9 and TRBJ2-7, with 10 positions matching TRBD1. Trimming cost V 3 bases and J 6 bases; bases outside gene matches: 5. This CDR3 is built from 14 residues. Germline values: CDR1 SEHNR, CDR2 FQNEAQ (reference sequence). The CDR3 nucleotides read TGTGCCAGCAGCTTTGGGACAGGGGCATCCGAGCAGTACTTC. Residues: CASSFGTGASEQYF.

This clonotype was found a few times. The chain carries TRBV3-1 and TRBJ2-7, with TRBD2 matching 9 bases. From germline, CDR1 is LGHDT and CDR2 YNNKEL (reference sequence). CDR3 length: 15 residues. V was pared by 4 bases and J by 4 bases, with 8 bases of the junction left unmatched. CDR3 sequence: CASSPGGSGSYEQYF. In DNA form, the CDR3 reads TGTGCCAGCAGCCCGGGGGGTAGCGGGAGTTACGAGCAGTACTTC.

The V call is TRBV12-3 or TRBV12-4, the J call TRBJ2-2; 8 bases are shared with TRBD2. The CDR3 is 17 residues long. V lost 3 bases to trimming and J lost 3 bases; unmatched junction nucleotides: 9. The CDR3 DNA reads as TGTGCCAGCAGTTTCCGGGGGGGGGGCGCGGACACCGGGGAGCTGTTTTTT. Residues: CASSFRGGGADTGELFF.